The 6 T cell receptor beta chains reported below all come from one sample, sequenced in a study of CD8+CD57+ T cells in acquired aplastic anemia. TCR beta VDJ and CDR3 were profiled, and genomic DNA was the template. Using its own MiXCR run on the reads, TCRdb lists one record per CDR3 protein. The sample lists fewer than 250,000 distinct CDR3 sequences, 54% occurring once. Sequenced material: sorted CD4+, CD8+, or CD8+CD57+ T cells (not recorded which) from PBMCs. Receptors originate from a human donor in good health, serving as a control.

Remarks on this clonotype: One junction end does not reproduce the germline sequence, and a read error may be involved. CDR3 DNA sequence: TGTGCCAGCAGTTACTCTGACAGGGGCACTGAAGCTTTCTTT. It yields the protein CASSYSDRGTEAFF. The V call is TRBV10-3, the J call TRBJ1-1, with TRBD1 matching 8 bases. The CDR3 extends over 14 amino acids. The germline V gene has CDR1 ENHRY and CDR2 SYGVKD.

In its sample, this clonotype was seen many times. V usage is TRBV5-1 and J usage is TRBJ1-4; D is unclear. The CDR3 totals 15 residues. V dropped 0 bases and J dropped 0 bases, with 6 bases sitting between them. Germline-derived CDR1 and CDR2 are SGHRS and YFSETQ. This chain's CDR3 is CASSLEFSTNEKLFF. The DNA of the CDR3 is TGCGCCAGCAGCTTGGAGTTTTCAACTAATGAAAAACTGTTTTTT.

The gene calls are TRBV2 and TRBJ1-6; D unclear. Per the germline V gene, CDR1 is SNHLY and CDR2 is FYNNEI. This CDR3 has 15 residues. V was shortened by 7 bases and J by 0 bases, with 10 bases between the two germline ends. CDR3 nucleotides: TGTGCCAGCAACCGGGAGAGCTCCTATAATTCACCCCTCCACTTT. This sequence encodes CASNRESSYNSPLHF.

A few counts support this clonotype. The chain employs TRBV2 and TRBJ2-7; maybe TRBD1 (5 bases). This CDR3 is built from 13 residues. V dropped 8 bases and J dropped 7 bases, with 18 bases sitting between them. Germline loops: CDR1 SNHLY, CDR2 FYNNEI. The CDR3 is CASAQQEKGEQYF. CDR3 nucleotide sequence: TGTGCCAGCGCACAACAGGAGAAAGGAGAGCAGTACTTC.

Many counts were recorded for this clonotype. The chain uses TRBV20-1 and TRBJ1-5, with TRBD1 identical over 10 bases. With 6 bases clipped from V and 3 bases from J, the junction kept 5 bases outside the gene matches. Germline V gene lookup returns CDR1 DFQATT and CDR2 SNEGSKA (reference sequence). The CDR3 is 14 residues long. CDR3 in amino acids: CSARDRGPNQPQHF. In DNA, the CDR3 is TGCAGTGCCCGGGACAGGGGACCCAATCAGCCCCAGCATTTT.

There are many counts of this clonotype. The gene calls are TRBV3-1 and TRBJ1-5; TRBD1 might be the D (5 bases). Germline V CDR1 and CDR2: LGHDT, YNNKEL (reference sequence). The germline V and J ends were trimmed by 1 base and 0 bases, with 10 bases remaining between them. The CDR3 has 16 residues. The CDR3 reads CASSQGGGVSNQPQHF. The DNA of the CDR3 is TGTGCCAGCAGCCAAGGGGGAGGGGTTAGCAATCAGCCCCAGCATTTT.